This entry features one T cell receptor (beta chain) sequence. Its cognate antigen is unknown. Each CDR3 protein is one row after TCRdb ran MiXCR on the RT-PCR reads. The repertoire holds 450,000 to 600,000 distinct CDR3 sequences, with approximately 7.7% as singletons. The sample originates from a study of response to subunit inactivated influenza vaccine. Study results and limitations: Authors suggested each seasonal influenza vaccination recruits few new T cells.

This TCR derives from a man aged 45 to 75 who received an inactivated influenza vaccine. The material was PBMCs from blood, obtained less than 30 months after vaccination.

CDR3 nucleotide sequence: TGTGCCAGCAGCAAAGCGGCTGGACGGTTCTCCTACGAGCAGTACTTC. This codes for CASSKAAGRFSYEQYF. The chain joins TRBV21-1 to TRBJ2-7. TRBV21-1 is described as a pseudogene. The CDR3 is 16 residues long.